A single sample is the source of the 25 T cell receptor beta chains below, sequenced in a study of cytomegalovirus exposure and HLA in healthy donors. With 60 Vbeta and 13 Jbeta primers, the PCR was carried out. The table came from immunoSEQ multiplex PCR; TCRdb's copy has only in-frame clones and leaves some out. Of 150,000 to 200,000 clones detected, approximately 88% appear once; the ten largest clones hold about 1.4%. Sequencing input: PBMCs. The receptors here all came from a woman aged 18-30 years in good health and CMV-seronegative.

The chain joins TRBV18 to TRBJ1-5, with 8 bases fitting TRBD1. CDR3 length: 16 amino acids. The trim removed 4 bases at V and 3 bases at J, leaving 8 bases unmatched. In germline, CDR1 is KGHSH, CDR2 LQKENI. CDR3 amino acids: CASSRYGQGNNQPQHF. CDR3 bases: TGTGCCAGCTCACGTTACGGACAGGGAAACAATCAGCCCCAGCATTTT.

The rearrangement joins TRBV19 to TRBJ1-1; unclear D gene. Trimming shortened V by 5 bases and J by 3 bases, and 13 bases separated the two germline ends. The CDR3 has 14 amino acids. Per germline, CDR1 LNHDA and CDR2 SQIVND (reference sequence). CDR3 sequence reads: CASSFGMRDTEAFF. In nucleotides, the CDR3 is TGTGCCAGTAGTTTCGGGATGCGGGACACTGAAGCTTTCTTT.

The rearrangement uses TRBV4-1 and TRBJ2-1, with 10 nucleotides matching TRBD2. There are 17 residues in the CDR3. From germline, CDR1 is MGHRA and CDR2 YSYEKL. V lost 3 bases, J lost 0 bases, and 5 bases stayed unmatched. The DNA of the CDR3 is TGCGCCAGCAGCCAGACTAGCGGGTCCCACTCCTACAATGAGCAGTTCTTC. Translating gives CASSQTSGSHSYNEQFF.

The J gene is TRBJ1-5, the V gene TRBV21-1; the table's TRBD1 call for D was not verified on the DNA. TRBV21-1 is deemed a pseudogene. The CDR3 has 17 residues. For the CDR3, the DNA is TGTGCCAGCAGCAAAGGATGGGACAGGGGGAGGTGTCAGCCCCAGCATTTT. This gives the protein CASSKGWDRGRCQPQHF.

CDR3 in amino acids: CASGGGGLGGTQYF. In nucleotides, the CDR3 is TGTGCCAGCGGAGGCGGGGGCCTGGGGGGGACCCAGTACTTC. This chain uses TRBV6-1 with TRBJ2-5; D possibly corresponds to TRBD2 (7 bases). The CDR3 is 14 residues long. V was trimmed by 8 bases and J by 7 bases, leaving 20 bases between them. CDR1 and CDR2 (germline): MNHNS, SASEGT.

This rearrangement joins TRBV6-5 to TRBJ1-3; D is possibly TRBD1 (6 bases). The CDR3 is made up of 16 amino acids. CDR1 is MNHEY and CDR2 is SVGAGI in the germline V gene. Between the trimmed V and J ends, which lost 4 bases and 4 bases, there was a span of 17 bases. This chain's CDR3 is CASSSQGPRYGNTIYF. The CDR3 DNA reads TGTGCCAGCAGTTCCCAGGGGCCACGGTACGGAAACACCATATATTTT.

The rearrangement uses TRBV19 and TRBJ2-7; D is possibly TRBD1 (6 bases). Germline loops: CDR1 LNHDA, CDR2 SQIVND (reference sequence). The V end lost 6 bases, the J end lost 4 bases, and 13 bases lay between the germline ends. This CDR3 region has 13 residues. The CDR3 loop is CASREQGSYEQYF. The CDR3, as DNA: TGTGCCAGTAGGGAACAGGGTAGTTACGAGCAGTACTTC.

This clone has more than one count but fewer than ten. The V gene is TRBV2, the J gene TRBJ1-5; 7 bases match TRBD1. Germline V gives CDR1 SNHLY, CDR2 FYNNEI. V was clipped by 8 bases and J by 4 bases; unmatched bases: 11. The CDR3 length is 15 residues. The CDR3 sequence: CASGDRVDGNQPQHF. The CDR3 nucleotides read TGTGCCAGCGGCGACAGGGTAGATGGAAATCAGCCCCAGCATTTT.

The chain links TRBV28 to TRBJ2-7, with a tentative D call TRBD1 (6 bases). The CDR3 length is 15 residues. Germline V CDR1 and CDR2: MDHEN, SYDVKM. Trimming cost V 6 bases and J 4 bases, with 19 bases left between them. CDR3 in DNA: TGTGCCAGCAGGTATCAGGGTGGGGGCCTATACGAGCAGTACTTC. This gives the protein CASRYQGGGLYEQYF.

This chain links TRBV5-1 with TRBJ2-5, with 7 bases aligning to TRBD2. The CDR3 is made up of 14 amino acids. With 0 bases clipped from V and 4 bases from J, the junction kept 3 bases outside the gene matches. Germline V gene data show CDR1 as SGHRS and CDR2 as YFSETQ. The CDR3 DNA reads as TGCGCCAGCAGCTTGGAAAGGGAGGGAGAGACCCAGTACTTC. Translation gives CASSLEREGETQYF.

The chain combines TRBV7-3 with TRBJ2-5, with 7 bases identical to TRBD1. CDR1 and CDR2 (germline): SGHTA, FQGTGA. The V segment lost 6 bases and the J segment 4 bases; nucleotides outside the gene matches: 11. The CDR3 is 15 residues long. Written as DNA, the CDR3 is TGTGCCAGCAGATACTACAGGGGAATGGGAGAGACCCAGTACTTC. Its translation is CASRYYRGMGETQYF.

The chain is built from TRBV7-9 and TRBJ1-1; TRBD1 matches at 7 bases. The CDR3 totals 14 residues. The germline V gene encodes CDR1 SEHNR and CDR2 FQNEAQ (reference sequence). Trimming cost V 5 bases and J 0 bases; bases outside gene matches: 3. CDR3 protein: CASSVGQLNTEAFF. As DNA, the CDR3 is TGTGCCAGCAGCGTGGGACAGTTGAACACTGAAGCTTTCTTT.

The chain couples TRBV2 to TRBJ2-2; weak D call: TRBD2 (6 bases). V gave up 7 bases and J gave up 1 base, with 10 bases separating them. CDR3 length: 14 residues. CDR1 and CDR2 from the germline V gene are SNHLY and FYNNEI. CDR3: CASTGGVNTGELFF. CDR3 DNA: TGTGCCAGCACAGGCGGGGTGAACACCGGGGAGCTGTTTTTT.

Only one count was recorded for this clone. The chain has TRBV7-4 and TRBJ1-1; unclear D gene. V was trimmed by 5 bases and J by 1 base, leaving 11 bases between them. The germline V gene has CDR1 SGHVT and CDR2 SQSDAQ. This CDR3 comprises 14 residues. The DNA of the CDR3 is TGTGCCAGCAGCCCAAGAGAGCGGAACACTGAAGCTTTCTTT. It codes for CASSPRERNTEAFF.

This clone was seen only once. V is TRBV2 and J is TRBJ1-2; D remains unclear. CDR1 is SNHLY and CDR2 is FYNNEI in the germline V gene. Deletions cut 7 bases from V and 6 bases from J, with 12 bases between. The CDR3 contains 12 residues. The CDR3 sequence: CASIIAHDGYTF. Here the CDR3 DNA reads TGTGCCAGCATAATAGCCCATGATGGCTACACCTTC.

V gene TRBV4-2 combines with J gene TRBJ2-7; the D is unclear. This CDR3 region has 14 residues. V lost 0 bases and J lost 2, with 8 bases in between. Germline V gene data show CDR1 as LGHNA and CDR2 as YNFKEQ. The CDR3 coding sequence is TGTGCCAGCAGCCAAGACGGGTCAGCCTACGAGCAGTACTTC. As protein: CASSQDGSAYEQYF.

V and J are TRBV7-9 and TRBJ2-7; weak D call: TRBD2 (6 bases). V lost 3 bases, J lost 0 bases, and 12 bases lay in between. The CDR3 is 15 residues long. Germline V gene data show CDR1 as SEHNR and CDR2 as FQNEAQ (reference sequence). This chain's CDR3 is CASSLGGVRSYEQYF. CDR3 sequence (DNA): TGTGCCAGCAGCTTGGGCGGGGTCCGCTCCTACGAGCAGTACTTC.

The chain combines TRBV9 with TRBJ2-1; TRBD1 is a possible D gene (6 bases). CDR1 SGDLS and CDR2 YYNGEE come from the germline V gene. Between the trimmed V and J ends, which lost 0 bases and 9 bases, there was a span of 16 bases. The CDR3 extends over 15 amino acids. The CDR3 region is CASSVEQGVLFEQFF. CDR3 nucleotides: TGTGCCAGCAGCGTAGAACAGGGTGTTTTGTTTGAGCAGTTCTTC.

This chain joins TRBV28 and TRBJ1-1, with D unclear. CDR3 length equals 13 residues. Germline assignment: CDR1 MDHEN and CDR2 SYDVKM. V shed 4 bases and J shed 11 bases, with 17 bases lying between them. CDR3 region: CASSSQALIWAFF. The CDR3 DNA reads TGTGCCAGCAGTTCCCAAGCCTTGATCTGGGCTTTCTTT.

The CDR3 DNA reads TGCAGCGCCCTCGGCGGGGAGCTGTTTTTT. It specifies CSALGGELFF. The chain combines TRBV29-1 with TRBJ2-2; D not resolved. V was shortened by 7 bases and J by 7 bases, with 7 bases between the two germline ends. Germline assignment: CDR1 SQVTM and CDR2 ANQGSEA. CDR3 size: 10 residues.

The chain recombines TRBV6-6 with TRBJ2-7, with D possibly matching TRBD1 (5 bases). Germline assignment: CDR1 MNHNY and CDR2 SVGAGI (reference sequence). Trimming removed 5 bases at V and 1 base at J, with 12 bases between. The CDR3 contains 14 residues. CDR3 in DNA: TGTGCCAGCAGTAATAAGGACAATTCCTACGAGCAGTACTTC. This gives the protein CASSNKDNSYEQYF.

J is TRBJ2-7 and V is TRBV28; 11 bases are shared with TRBD2. The CDR3 totals 13 residues. Per the germline V gene, CDR1 is MDHEN and CDR2 is SYDVKM. After removal of 8 bases from V and 4 bases from J, the junction contained 4 bases not matched to a gene. The CDR3 spells CASVRLAGYEQYF. The DNA of the CDR3 is TGTGCCAGCGTGAGACTAGCGGGATACGAGCAGTACTTC.

Turning to this clone: Here the CDR3 omits its conserved ending phenylalanine or tryptophan, so a read error is the likely source. The limits of the CDR3 on the DNA are not certain, so only TCRdb's listed CDR3 is given. The V and J genes are TRBV10-1 and TRBJ1-2. Germline V gene sequence: CDR1 WNHNN, CDR2 SYGVQD (reference sequence). The CDR3 length equals 8 residues, ends included. The CDR3 sequence is CAIRCPSI.

The chain recombines TRBV4-2 with TRBJ2-7; tentative D call: TRBD1 (6 bases). The length of the CDR3 is 14 residues. V lost 2 bases and J 3 bases, leaving 11 bases between the germline ends. The V gene's germline CDR1 is LGHNA and CDR2 YNFKEQ. CDR3 DNA: TGTGCCAGCAGCCAACGCCAGGGGTTCTACGAGCAGTACTTC. Its translation: CASSQRQGFYEQYF.

A few counts support this clone. The chain couples TRBV5-1 to TRBJ2-7; 9 bases are a match to TRBD2. V shed 4 bases and J 3 bases; nucleotides not matched to a gene: 11. The CDR3 totals 16 residues. CDR1 SGHRS and CDR2 YFSETQ come from the germline V gene. CDR3 sequence: CASSPVSGLANYEQYF. The CDR3 coding sequence is TGCGCCAGCAGCCCCGTTTCGGGACTAGCAAACTACGAGCAGTACTTC.